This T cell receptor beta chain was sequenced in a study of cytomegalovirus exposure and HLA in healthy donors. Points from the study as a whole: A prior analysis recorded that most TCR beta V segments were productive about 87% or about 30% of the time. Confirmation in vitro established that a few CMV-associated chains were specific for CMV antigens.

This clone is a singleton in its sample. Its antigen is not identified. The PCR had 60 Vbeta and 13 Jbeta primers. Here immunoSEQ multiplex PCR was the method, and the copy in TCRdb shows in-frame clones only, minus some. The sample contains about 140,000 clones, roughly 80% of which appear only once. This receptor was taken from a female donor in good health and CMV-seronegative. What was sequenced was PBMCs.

Written as DNA, the CDR3 is TGTGCCAGTCTAATCTACTACGAGCAGTACTTC. This encodes CASLIYYEQYF. The chain joins TRBV2 to TRBJ2-5; D gene ambiguous. The J call may be mistaken, given a closer DNA end match to TRBJ2-7. The CDR3 runs to 11 residues. Germline CDR1 and CDR2: SNHLY and FYNNEI.